What follows are 23 T cell receptor beta chains derived from one specimen sequenced in a study of blood T cell repertoires in COVID-19 (dated by TCRdb to about 2020). The receptor library was made with the immunoSEQ multiplex PCR assay. TCRdb retrieved this table from immuneACCESS and kept in-frame rearrangements only. Not all clones are present; in checked studies, unresolved V genes account for under half, and no reason is known for the remainder. In this sample the table shows just under 350,000 clones, 88% of which occur a single time. The ten largest clones represent about 7.3% of the sample. Sequenced material: peripheral blood. The source is a woman in her 70s with COVID-19, enrolled during active disease.

The chain joins TRBV15 to TRBJ2-3; TRBD2 matches 11 bases. CDR3 size: 16 residues. The V segment lost 0 bases and the J segment 5 bases; nucleotides outside the gene matches: 4. The germline gives CDR1 LNHNV, CDR2 YYDKDF (reference sequence). The CDR3 protein is CATSRDLAGGQDTQYF. CDR3 coding DNA: TGTGCCACCAGCAGAGACCTAGCGGGGGGCCAAGATACGCAGTATTTT.

V usage is TRBV4-2 and J usage is TRBJ2-3, with 14 nucleotides matching TRBD2. This CDR3 is 19 amino acids long. V gave up 0 bases and J gave up 2 bases; unmatched junction bases: 7. Germline V gene sequence: CDR1 LGHNA, CDR2 YNFKEQ. This CDR3 reads CASSQDLGTSGRLTDTQYF. The CDR3 bases are TGTGCCAGCAGCCAAGATCTTGGGACTAGCGGGAGACTCACAGATACGCAGTATTTT.

The DNA of the CDR3 is TGCGCCAGCAGCTGGAATTGGCCGGGACAGGAAGAGACCCAGTACTTC. Encoded protein: CASSWNWPGQEETQYF. The V gene is TRBV4-1, the J gene TRBJ2-5, with 8 bases identical to TRBD1. The trim removed 5 bases at V and 3 bases at J, leaving 11 bases unmatched. The germline CDR1 and CDR2 sequences are MGHRA and YSYEKL. This CDR3 spans 16 amino acids.

The J gene is TRBJ1-4, the V gene TRBV5-6; 7 bases fit TRBD1. V shed 3 bases, J shed 6 bases, and the junction held 5 bases outside the gene matches. This CDR3 spans 14 amino acids. The germline V gene encodes CDR1 SGHDT and CDR2 YYEEEE. The CDR3 nucleotides read TGTGCCAGCAGCTCAACAGGGGCGGATGAAAAACTGTTTTTT. Translation gives CASSSTGADEKLFF.

The chain couples TRBV30 to TRBJ1-3, with D possibly matching TRBD1 (5 bases). CDR1 GTSNPN and CDR2 SVGIG come from the germline V gene (reference sequence). The V gene lost 2 bases and the J gene lost 2 bases, with 13 bases spanning the gap. The CDR3 runs to 15 residues. The CDR3 DNA follows: TGTGCCTGGAGTCGGGGCGCGGGGCCTGGAAACACCATATATTTT. Its translation is CAWSRGAGPGNTIYF.

The chain carries TRBV5-8 and TRBJ1-2, with 7 bases aligning to TRBD1. Trimming at V came to 4 bases and at J to 2 bases, leaving 5 bases not matched to a gene. CDR1 SGHTS and CDR2 YDEGEE come from the germline V gene. The CDR3 runs 14 residues. DNA for the CDR3: TGTGCCAGCAGCCCGGACAGGAGGAACTATGGCTACACCTTC. Translation: CASSPDRRNYGYTF.

V gene TRBV30 combines with J gene TRBJ2-5; D not certain. The V gene lost 3 bases and the J gene lost 4 bases, with 9 bases spanning the gap. CDR1 is GTSNPN, CDR2 SVGIG, per germline (reference sequence). This CDR3 is 12 amino acids long. The CDR3 DNA sequence: TGTGCCTGGAGAAACGCAGGAGAGACCCAGTACTTC. Translation gives CAWRNAGETQYF. The variable domain in full, with the rest retrieved from reference TRBV30 and TRBJ2-5, is SQTIHQWPATLVQPVGSPLSLECTVEGTSNPNLYWYRQAAGRGLQLLFYSVGIGQISSEVPQNLSASRPQDRQFILSSKKLLLSDSGFYLCAWRNAGETQYFGPGTRLLVL.

The chain carries TRBV6-5 and TRBJ1-2; D ambiguous. The CDR3 spans 15 residues. V was clipped by 4 bases and J by 4 bases, with 16 bases between them. Looked up from germline, CDR1 is MNHEY and CDR2 is SVGAGI. This CDR3 reads CASSLARLGAYGYTF. DNA of the CDR3: TGTGCCAGCAGTTTAGCTCGTCTCGGTGCCTATGGCTACACCTTC.

This chain uses TRBV24-1 with TRBJ1-6; the match to TRBD1 covers 7 bases. V gave up 3 bases and J gave up 7 bases; unmatched junction bases: 8. CDR3 size: 16 residues. The germline V gene encodes CDR1 KGHDR and CDR2 SFDVKD. The chain's CDR3 is CATSDPRQGQNSPLHF. As DNA, the CDR3 is TGTGCCACCAGTGATCCCCGACAGGGACAAAATTCACCCCTCCACTTT.

This sequence joins TRBV7-2 and TRBJ1-2; no clear D gene. Between the trimmed V and J ends, which lost 4 bases and 5 bases, there was a span of 11 bases. Germline V gene sequence: CDR1 SGHTA, CDR2 FQGNSA. The CDR3 length is 13 residues. CDR3 loop: CASSWHRDYGYTF. In DNA form, the CDR3 reads TGTGCCAGCAGCTGGCACCGGGATTATGGCTACACCTTC.

This rearrangement joins TRBV5-1 to TRBJ2-3; tentatively, D is TRBD1 (5 bases). V lost 0 bases and J 6 bases, leaving 11 bases between the germline ends. Germline CDR1 reads SGHRS; CDR2 reads YFSETQ. The CDR3 spans 14 residues. CDR3 loop: CASSLEKGYDTQYF. The CDR3 DNA follows: TGCGCCAGCAGCTTGGAGAAGGGGTATGATACGCAGTATTTT.

The J gene is TRBJ1-2, the V gene TRBV19, with a possible D match to TRBD1 (6 bases). This CDR3 is 14 amino acids long. Per germline, CDR1 LNHDA and CDR2 SQIVND (reference sequence). V shed 5 bases and J shed 4 bases, with 14 bases lying between them. In nucleotides, the CDR3 is TGTGCCAGTAGTCCCGTACAGGGCGTCTATGGCTACACCTTC. Its protein product is CASSPVQGVYGYTF.

The chain joins TRBV5-1 to TRBJ1-2; D may be TRBD1 (6 bases). The V gene's germline CDR1 is SGHRS and CDR2 YFSETQ. The CDR3 loop spans 16 amino acids. Between the trimmed V and J ends, which lost 4 bases and 0 bases, there was a span of 16 bases. CDR3 in DNA: TGCGCCAGCAGCACCCGGTCGGGGGGCACTAACTATGGCTACACCTTC. This encodes CASSTRSGGTNYGYTF.

The chain combines TRBV5-1 with TRBJ2-7, with 7 bases lining up with TRBD2. Germline-derived CDR1 and CDR2 are SGHRS and YFSETQ. The length of the CDR3 is 14 residues. V was pared by 2 bases and J by 0 bases, with 2 bases of the junction left unmatched. The CDR3 DNA is TGCGCCAGCAGCTTTCTAGCGGACTCCTACGAGCAGTACTTC. It encodes CASSFLADSYEQYF.

The chain links TRBV3-1 (or the pseudogene TRBV3-2) to TRBJ1-5; unclear D gene. Germline-derived CDR1 and CDR2 are LGHDT and YNNKEL (reference sequence). The CDR3 spans 16 residues. Trimming stripped 0 bases from V and 4 bases from J, with 13 bases between. The CDR3 is CASSQDLRERNQPQHF. In DNA, the CDR3 is TGTGCCAGCAGCCAAGATCTAAGAGAGAGGAATCAGCCCCAGCATTTT.

The rearrangement joins TRBV6-6 to TRBJ2-2; 7 bases are a match to TRBD1. The length of the CDR3 is 16 residues. Germline trimming cut 7 bases from V and 0 bases from J; bases unmatched to any gene: 8. From germline, CDR1 is MNHNY and CDR2 SVGAGI (reference sequence). CDR3 protein: CASIATGTANTGELFF. The CDR3 coding sequence is TGTGCCAGCATCGCCACCGGGACAGCGAACACCGGGGAGCTGTTTTTT.

This clone was observed a handful of times. CDR3 loop: CASSRSGHTAYEQYF. CDR3 nucleotide sequence: TGTGCCAGCAGCCGCTCGGGACATACCGCCTACGAGCAGTACTTC. The chain is built from TRBV11-2 and TRBJ2-7; tentative D call: TRBD1 (6 bases). CDR1 is SGHAT, CDR2 FQNNGV, per germline. The CDR3 contains 15 residues. The V gene lost 5 bases and the J gene lost 2 bases, with 16 bases spanning the gap.

This chain connects TRBV19 to TRBJ2-4; no clear D. CDR3 length: 15 amino acids. V gave up 4 bases and J gave up 0 bases, with 10 bases separating them. Germline CDR1 and CDR2: LNHDA and SQIVND (reference sequence). CDR3 residues: CASSTPRVAKNIQYF. Here the CDR3 DNA reads TGTGCCAGTAGTACTCCACGCGTAGCCAAAAACATTCAGTACTTC. The whole variable domain, remainder taken from reference TRBV19 and TRBJ2-4, is DGGITQSPKYLFRKEGQNVTLSCEQNLNHDAMYWYRQDPGQGLRLIYYSQIVNDFQKGDIAEGYSVSREKKESFPLTVTSAQKNPTAFYLCASSTPRVAKNIQYFGAGTRLSVL.

This sequence joins TRBV6-5 and TRBJ1-3, with TRBD1 matching 7 bases. The trim removed 6 bases at V and 4 bases at J, leaving 6 bases unmatched. The CDR3 consists of 14 residues. The germline V gene encodes CDR1 MNHEY and CDR2 SVGAGI. This chain's CDR3 is CASRRTGEGNTIYF. CDR3 nucleotide sequence: TGTGCCAGCAGGAGAACAGGGGAAGGAAACACCATATATTTT.

The chain carries TRBV5-4 and TRBJ2-1; no clear D. The germline V gene has CDR1 SGHNT and CDR2 YYREEE (reference sequence). Trimming left V 3 bases short and J 3 bases short, with 10 bases between. This CDR3 comprises 14 residues. The CDR3 nucleotides are TGTGCCAGCAGCTCTTCTGACTTCTACAATGAGCAGTTCTTC. Translating it yields CASSSSDFYNEQFF.

The DNA of the CDR3 is TGTGCCAGCAGCTGGACAGGATCTCTATATTTT. Protein: CASSWTGSLYF. The chain uses TRBV11-2 and TRBJ1-3; 7 bases are a match to TRBD1. J gave up 14 bases and V 4 bases, and 5 bases lay outside the gene matches. CDR1 and CDR2 (germline): SGHAT, FQNNGV. The CDR3 sequence is 11 residues long. Looking up the rest from reference TRBV11-2 and TRBJ1-3 gives the full variable domain: EAGVAQSPRYKIIEKRQSVAFWCNPISGHATLYWYQQILGQGPKLLIQFQNNGVVDDSQLPKDRFSAERLKGVDSTLKIQPAKLEDSAVYLCASSWTGSLYFGEGSWLTVV.

This clone came up a few times. Other nucleotide sequences in the sample specify the same CDR3. This chain links TRBV27 with TRBJ1-5; D not resolved. Trimming pared 1 base from V and 5 bases from J, leaving 6 bases between. The CDR3 sequence is 13 residues long. CDR1 MNHEY and CDR2 SMNVEV come from the germline V gene (reference sequence). The CDR3, as DNA: TGTGCCAGCAGTTTATGGCGGGATCAGCCCCAGCATTTT. As protein: CASSLWRDQPQHF.

The chain couples TRBV2 to TRBJ1-2; D not resolved. The CDR3 contains 13 residues. Germline V gives CDR1 SNHLY, CDR2 FYNNEI. V was clipped by 7 bases and J by 2 bases, with 11 bases between them. CDR3 in amino acids: CASTVRQNYGYTF. For the CDR3, the DNA is TGTGCCAGCACCGTCAGGCAGAACTATGGCTACACCTTC. The variable domain in full, with the rest retrieved from reference TRBV2 and TRBJ1-2, is EPEVTQTPSHQVTQMGQEVILRCVPISNHLYFYWYRQILGQKVEFLVSFYNNEISEKSEIFDDQFSVERPDGSNFTLKIRSTKLEDSAMYFCASTVRQNYGYTFGSGTRLTVV.